The T cell receptor beta chain under discussion was sequenced for a study of blood T cell repertoires in COVID-19. Overall study context: PBMCs, B-cell-depleted T cells, or T cells provided the cDNA or gDNA that made up the material.

V shed 7 bases and J shed 0 bases, with 11 bases lying between them. The germline gives CDR1 SGHRS, CDR2 YFSETQ. The CDR3 runs to 13 residues. As handled by the study authors: Estimates of nucleated cell counts were drawn from the amplification of reference gene primers. Libraries were prepared by immunoSEQ multiplex PCR; TCRdb keeps only in-frame clonotypes and omits some of them. The DNA gave D and trimming, while V, J and clone size come from that table. This sample has around 200,000 clones; about 77% occur once, and the top ten carry approximately 3%. The receptor was derived from a woman older than 75 with active or convalescent COVID-19. This chain joins TRBV5-1 and TRBJ2-7; the D gene is possibly TRBD1 (5 bases). The material sequenced was peripheral blood. The CDR3: CASDPGNSYEQYF. The DNA of the CDR3 is TGCGCCAGCGATCCAGGGAACTCCTACGAGCAGTACTTC.